A single sample is the source of the 13 T cell receptor beta chains below, sequenced in a study of control samples from healthy donors and cancer patients. The protocol was immunoSEQ multiplex PCR, while the TCRdb copy is restricted to in-frame clones and leaves out a portion. The sample yields about 180,000 clones, over 85% seen once. Sequencing was performed on blood. These receptors all come from a man between 25 and 39 years old in good health.

V gene TRBV19 combines with J gene TRBJ2-7; tentatively, D is TRBD1 or TRBD2 (5 bases each). CDR3 length: 14 residues. Germline V gives CDR1 LNHDA, CDR2 SQIVND (reference sequence). V lost 5 bases and J lost 0, with 11 bases in between. CDR3 amino acids: CASSRGRDSYEQYF. CDR3 DNA: TGTGCCAGTAGTCGGGGACGGGACTCCTACGAGCAGTACTTC.

J is TRBJ1-5 and V is TRBV2, with D maybe TRBD1 (6 bases). The CDR3 runs 15 residues. Germline V gene lookup returns CDR1 SNHLY and CDR2 FYNNEI. V was shortened by 6 bases and J by 4 bases, with 16 bases between the two germline ends. CDR3 DNA sequence: TGTGCCAGCAGGATCAGGGGAGGGGTAAATCAGCCCCAGCATTTT. Its translation: CASRIRGGVNQPQHF. The full variable domain, in which reference TRBV2 and TRBJ1-5 provide the parts outside the CDR3, is EPEVTQTPSHQVTQMGQEVILRCVPISNHLYFYWYRQILGQKVEFLVSFYNNEISEKSEIFDDQFSVERPDGSNFTLKIRSTKLEDSAMYFCASRIRGGVNQPQHFGDGTRLSIL.

The chain joins TRBV6-6 to TRBJ1-5; D unclear. CDR3 size: 12 residues. V lost 7 bases, J lost 3 bases, and 7 bases lay in between. CDR1 and CDR2 (germline): MNHNY, SVGAGI (reference sequence). The CDR3 loop reads CASTQNNQPQHF. DNA of the CDR3: TGTGCCAGCACTCAGAACAATCAGCCCCAGCATTTT.

J is TRBJ1-1 and V is TRBV21-1. TRBV21-1 is deemed a pseudogene. The CDR3 has 15 residues. DNA for the CDR3: TGTGCCAGCAGCAAAAAGGGGGGACATAACACTGAAGCTTTCTTT. This codes for CASSKKGGHNTEAFF.

V gene TRBV9 combines with J gene TRBJ1-2; D might be TRBD1 (6 bases). V lost 4 bases, J lost 8 bases, and 9 bases lay in between. CDR1 and CDR2 (germline): SGDLS, YYNGEE. This CDR3 spans 11 amino acids. CDR3 loop: CASSRDMGYTF. The CDR3 DNA follows: TGTGCCAGCAGCCGGGACATGGGCTACACCTTC.

The chain joins TRBV11-3 to TRBJ1-3; possible D gene TRBD1, 6 bases. Germline V gene sequence: CDR1 SGHNT, CDR2 YENEEA. The V end lost 1 base, the J end lost 4 bases, and 11 bases lay between the germline ends. The length of the CDR3 is 15 residues. The CDR3 nucleotides read TGTGCCAGCAGCTTAGGCGGACAGTCCGGAAACACCATATATTTT. This gives the protein CASSLGGQSGNTIYF. Complete variable domain (other parts from reference TRBV11-3 and TRBJ1-3): EAGVVQSPRYKIIEKKQPVAFWCNPISGHNTLYWYLQNLGQGPELLIRYENEEAVDDSQLPKDRFSAERLKGVDSTLKIQPAELGDSAVYLCASSLGGQSGNTIYFGEGSWLTVV.

The genes are TRBV6-5 and TRBJ1-2; 7 nucleotides agree with TRBD1. V was pared by 5 bases and J by 4 bases, with 4 bases of the junction left unmatched. CDR3 length equals 13 residues. Germline V lookup: CDR1 MNHEY, CDR2 SVGAGI. CDR3 loop: CASSKTGPYGYTF. The CDR3 DNA follows: TGTGCCAGCAGTAAGACAGGGCCCTATGGCTACACCTTC.

DNA of the CDR3: TGTGCCAGCTCCTATTCCGTGTGGCAGGCTAATGAAAAACTGTTTTTT. Its translation: CASSYSVWQANEKLFF. The chain links TRBV7-9 to TRBJ1-4, with D hard to call. The germline V gene has CDR1 SEHNR and CDR2 FQNEAQ (reference sequence). V lost 8 bases and J 3 bases, leaving 19 bases between the germline ends. This CDR3 region has 16 residues.

V and J are TRBV5-1 and TRBJ2-1; D is ambiguous. V shed 0 bases and J shed 4 bases, with 8 bases lying between them. Germline CDR1 reads SGHRS; CDR2 reads YFSETQ. The CDR3 is made up of 14 amino acids. The chain's CDR3 is CASSLEPDYNEQFF. In DNA form, the CDR3 reads TGCGCCAGCAGCTTGGAGCCAGATTACAATGAGCAGTTCTTC.

The rearrangement joins TRBV30 to TRBJ1-1; D is uncertain. Germline CDR1 reads GTSNPN; CDR2 reads SVGIG (reference sequence). Trimming took off 1 base at V and 5 bases at J, with 5 bases between the two ends. The CDR3 runs to 11 residues. CDR3 sequence reads: CAWSGRTEAFF. CDR3 DNA sequence: TGTGCCTGGAGTGGAAGGACTGAAGCTTTCTTT.

This clone was recorded a few times. J is TRBJ2-7 and V is TRBV5-1, with TRBD2 matching 13 bases. CDR1 is SGHRS, CDR2 YFSETQ, per germline. The junction had 11 bases not matched to a gene; V was cut back by 1 base and J by 7 bases. This CDR3 has 17 residues. The CDR3 reads CASSLPGLAGPDQEQYF. CDR3 bases: TGCGCCAGCAGCTTGCCGGGACTAGCGGGACCAGATCAAGAGCAGTACTTC.

The chain couples TRBV6-1 to TRBJ2-7; no reliable D call. The CDR3 spans 14 residues. V lost 3 bases and J lost 1, with 10 bases in between. The germline V gene encodes CDR1 MNHNS and CDR2 SASEGT. The CDR3 nucleotides read TGTGCCAGCAGTGATACTACAAGGTCCTACGAGCAGTACTTC. Encoded protein: CASSDTTRSYEQYF.

The chain carries TRBV7-6 and TRBJ2-1; 13 nucleotides match TRBD2. V lost 6 bases to trimming and J lost 0 bases; unmatched junction nucleotides: 8. The CDR3 sequence is 18 residues long. Germline assignment: CDR1 SGHVS and CDR2 FNYEAQ. CDR3 coding DNA: TGTGCCAGCAGTTCCGGACTAGCGGGAGCATCCTCCTACAATGAGCAGTTCTTC. It translates to CASSSGLAGASSYNEQFF. The whole variable domain, filled in from reference TRBV7-6 and TRBJ2-1, reads GAGVSQSPRYKVTKRGQDVALRCDPISGHVSLYWYRQALGQGPEFLTYFNYEAQQDKSGLPNDRFSAERPEGSISTLTIQRTEQRDSAMYRCASSSGLAGASSYNEQFFGPGTRLTVL.